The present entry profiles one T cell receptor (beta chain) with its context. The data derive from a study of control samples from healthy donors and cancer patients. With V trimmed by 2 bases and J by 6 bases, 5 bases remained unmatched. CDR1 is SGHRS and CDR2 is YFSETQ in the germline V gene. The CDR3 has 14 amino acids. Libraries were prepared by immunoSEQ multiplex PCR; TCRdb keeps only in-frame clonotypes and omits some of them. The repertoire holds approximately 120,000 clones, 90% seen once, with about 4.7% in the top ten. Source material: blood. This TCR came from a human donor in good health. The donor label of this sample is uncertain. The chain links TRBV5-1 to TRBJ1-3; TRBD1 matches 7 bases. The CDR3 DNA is TGCGCCAGCAGCTTTAGGACAGGATTAAACACCATATATTTT. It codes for CASSFRTGLNTIYF.